This is a list of T cell receptor beta chains from one sample in a study of blood T cell repertoires in COVID-19. The data were produced by immunoSEQ multiplex PCR, yet TCRdb's version contains in-frame clones alone and is incomplete. The sample consists of about 210,000 clones, under 95% of them appearing once. Sequencing was performed on peripheral blood. All receptors derive from a man aged 25 to 40 with acute or convalescent COVID-19. The CDR3 runs from the conserved cysteine through the conserved F or W. D genes are given only for firm matches.

TRBD2	TRBV7-2	CASSFMVAGSFLNEQFF
-	TRBV12-3/TRBV12-4	CASSPGTEAFF
TRBD1	TRBV6-6	CASSSQTGGEGYTF
TRBD2	TRBV3-1/TRBV3-2	CASSQSAGGGETQYF
TRBD2	TRBV5-1	CASRISGGNNEQFF
-	TRBV19	CASTVGAYGYTF
-	TRBV10-1	CASSESNGGLYEQYF
TRBD2	TRBV3-1/TRBV3-2	CASRLFGRRELFF
TRBD1	TRBV6-5	CASSQTGGNTEAFF
-	TRBV7-9	CASSLLNTNRETQYF
TRBD1	TRBV18	CASSVDRGNTEAFF
TRBD1	TRBV12-5	CASVPTRDRVYEQFF
TRBD2	TRBV6-1	CASSDGRATETQYF
-	TRBV6-5	CASSSLNRKPNSPLHF
TRBD1	TRBV7-9	CASSSRSQGTLYGYTF
TRBD1	TRBV11-3	CASSPDRGSYNEQFF
TRBD1	TRBV11-2	CASRGTANTGELFF
-	TRBV4-1	CASSQTRGAGDTQYF
TRBD2	TRBV24-1	CATSVSTSGIETQYF
-	TRBV2	CASTPLQETQYF
-	TRBV24-1	CATSFLGSTDYEQYF
-	TRBV15	CATSRGPNNEQFF
-	TRBV14	CASTPLGPDTQYF
-	TRBV3-1/TRBV3-2	CASSRRRAQDNEQFF
-	TRBV3-1/TRBV3-2	CASSPQRGNTIYF
-	TRBV4-1	CASSLRPDSFRYNEQFF
TRBD2	TRBV30	CAWTKLAGGNEQYF
TRBD2	TRBV9	CASSASTSELNTGELFF
TRBD2	TRBV4-1	CASSRGLAGLDEQFF
-	TRBV28	CASSLLYRDYEQYF
-	TRBV28	CASSLGGMRTEAFF
-	TRBV28	CASSGPGSGANVLTF
-	TRBV9	CASSATRQLGNSPLHF
-	TRBV19	CASSDRRGGKSNYGYTF
TRBD2	TRBV19	CASTPRVAGGPLGANVLTF
-	TRBV5-8	CASNQLTNTGELFF
TRBD1	TRBV14	CASSQVGGTANTEAFF
-	TRBV28	CASSLQGNYGYTF
TRBD2	TRBV2	CASTGLAVGETQYF
-	TRBV4-1	CASSQMLHQGNEKLFF
TRBD1	TRBV5-1	CASSLTQGAMSYNEQFF
-	TRBV6-5	CASSREGGDTEAFF
TRBD1	TRBV10-2	CAGFPGQGRGYTF
-	TRBV19	CASSFSSAYNEQFF
-	TRBV5-8	CASSRYTGRGLAGELFF
-	TRBV19	CASSPGGLLVYF
TRBD1	TRBV19	CASSWTGPDTQYF
TRBD1	TRBV30	CAWSRTGGQETQYF
-	TRBV19	CAPRRGEQYF
-	TRBV28	CASSEWGSGEEQYF
-	TRBV6-5	CASSPRPPGDYGYTF
-	TRBV5-5	CASSPLSGSYEQYF
-	TRBV5-4	CASSLGGTQETQYF
-	TRBV30	CAWSVHRTVRYEAFF
-	TRBV5-6	CASSLRWRDEQYF